One sample yielded the 17 T cell receptor beta chains listed below, sequenced in a study of Tregs in tolerant kidney transplant recipients. Some clones are missing from TCRdb's copy, which holds only in-frame ones; the method was immunoSEQ multiplex PCR. The repertoire consists of 200,000 to 300,000 clones, with about 80% occurring once and the leading ten covering 0.5% to 0.65%. Sequencing was performed on CD4+ T cells from blood. The receptors were sampled from a human donor in good health.

CDR3 protein: CASSQTGQPYEQYF. The CDR3 bases are TGTGCCAGCTCACAGACGGGACAGCCTTACGAGCAGTACTTC. The chain combines TRBV18 with TRBJ2-7; 7 bases fit TRBD1. Unmatched junction bases numbered 7, after V lost 4 bases and J lost 4 bases. Per germline, CDR1 KGHSH and CDR2 LQKENI. The CDR3 extends over 14 amino acids.

This clone was found once. The chain joins TRBV2 to TRBJ1-1; no firm D call. The germline CDR1 and CDR2 sequences are SNHLY and FYNNEI. V lost 2 bases and J 0 bases, leaving 7 bases between the germline ends. The CDR3 sequence is 14 residues long. The CDR3 region is CASSEQNLNTEAFF. In DNA, the CDR3 is TGTGCCAGCAGTGAACAGAACTTGAACACTGAAGCTTTCTTT.

The table lists this clone with a few counts. The gene calls are TRBV9 and TRBJ2-2; a weak D match, TRBD2 (6 bases). The CDR3 covers 15 residues. V lost 2 bases, J lost 5 bases, and 13 bases lay in between. The germline V gene encodes CDR1 SGDLS and CDR2 YYNGEE. CDR3 loop: CASSVGEAETGELFF. In nucleotides, the CDR3 is TGTGCCAGCAGCGTGGGGGAGGCAGAAACCGGGGAGCTGTTTTTT.

The chain links TRBV2 to TRBJ1-2; 10 bases are shared with TRBD1. The germline CDR1 and CDR2 sequences are SNHLY and FYNNEI. J was trimmed by 5 bases and V by 4 bases; bases with no gene match: 10. The CDR3 covers 16 residues. The CDR3 here is CASSASWTGGEYGYTF. The CDR3 DNA reads TGTGCCAGCAGTGCCTCCTGGACAGGGGGAGAGTATGGCTACACCTTC.

This chain uses TRBV4-2 with TRBJ2-3; D ambiguous. Deletions cut 0 bases from V and 4 bases from J, with 11 bases between. The germline V gene encodes CDR1 LGHNA and CDR2 YNFKEQ. The CDR3 spans 15 residues. CDR3 region: CASSQDRVVADTQYF. CDR3 DNA sequence: TGTGCCAGCAGCCAAGATAGAGTAGTAGCAGATACGCAGTATTTT.

This clone appeared a few times. V usage is TRBV4-1 and J usage is TRBJ2-7; TRBD1 is a possible D gene (6 bases). V lost 2 bases and J lost 5, with 13 bases in between. Germline values: CDR1 MGHRA, CDR2 YSYEKL. This CDR3 is built from 14 residues. The CDR3 region has the DNA TGCGCCAGCAGCCAACGGGATACAGGGCACGAGCAGTACTTC. Its protein is CASSQRDTGHEQYF.

This clone was picked up one time. The chain carries TRBV18 and TRBJ2-7; weak D call: TRBD2 (5 bases). The CDR3 contains 13 residues. The ends were cut back, 1 base at V and 6 bases at J, with 10 bases in the middle. Germline CDR1 is KGHSH and CDR2 is LQKENI. CDR3 DNA: TGTGCCAGCTCACCACGGTACGAGGGCGAGCAGTACTTC. This translates into CASSPRYEGEQYF. The entire variable domain, with the rest obtained from reference TRBV18 and TRBJ2-7, is as follows: NAGVMQNPRHLVRRRGQEARLRCSPMKGHSHVYWYRQLPEEGLKFMVYLQKENIIDESGMPKERFSAEFPKEGPSILRIQQVVRGDSAAYFCASSPRYEGEQYFGPGTRLTVT.

This sequence joins TRBV19 and TRBJ1-5, with TRBD1 as a possible D gene (6 bases). CDR1 and CDR2 (germline): LNHDA, SQIVND (reference sequence). The ends were cut back, 6 bases at V and 4 bases at J, with 16 bases in the middle. This CDR3 contains 15 residues. The CDR3 nucleotides read TGTGCCAGTAGGTGGGGGGCCGGGTTGAATCAGCCCCAGCATTTT. It specifies CASRWGAGLNQPQHF.

The CDR3 DNA sequence: TGTGCCAGCAGTTCTTCTAGCGTCTATGAGCAGTTCTTC. Translating gives CASSSSSVYEQFF. The chain couples TRBV6-6 to TRBJ2-1; TRBD2 is a possible D gene (6 bases). CDR3 size: 13 residues. Trimming removed 4 bases at V and 8 bases at J, with 12 bases between. Looked up from germline, CDR1 is MNHNY and CDR2 is SVGAGI (reference sequence).

This clone was recorded a few times. The V and J genes are TRBV10-1 and TRBJ2-7; TRBD2 agrees at 7 bases. The ends lost 8 bases at V and 1 base at J; junction bases unmatched: 8. The length of the CDR3 is 14 residues. Per the germline V gene, CDR1 is WNHNN and CDR2 is SYGVQD (reference sequence). The CDR3 sequence: CASSGRGSSYEQYF. Written as DNA, the CDR3 is TGCGCCAGCTCCGGGCGGGGGTCTTCCTACGAGCAGTACTTC.

The genes are TRBV6-8 and TRBJ2-3; 9 bases map to TRBD2. The trim removed 4 bases at V and 1 base at J, leaving 6 bases unmatched. This CDR3 has 16 residues. Germline V gene data show CDR1 as MNHGY and CDR2 as SAAAGT. The CDR3 DNA reads TGTGCCAGCAGTTGGGGCCTAGCGGGGTGCACAGATACGCAGTATTTT. Its translation is CASSWGLAGCTDTQYF.

This chain uses TRBV5-4 with TRBJ2-5; tentative D call: TRBD1 (6 bases). V was trimmed by 4 bases and J by 4 bases, leaving 14 bases between them. Looked up from germline, CDR1 is SGHNT and CDR2 is YYREEE (reference sequence). CDR3 length: 14 amino acids. The CDR3 region is CASSQTGPRETQYF. CDR3 nucleotides: TGTGCCAGCAGCCAAACAGGGCCACGAGAGACCCAGTACTTC.

The V gene is TRBV11-2, the J gene TRBJ1-2; tentatively, D is TRBD1 (6 bases). Looked up from germline, CDR1 is SGHAT and CDR2 is FQNNGV. V gave up 6 bases and J gave up 8 bases, with 22 bases separating them. This CDR3 region has 15 residues. CDR3 region: CASRRTGTLRAGYTF. The CDR3 nucleotides read TGTGCCAGCAGACGAACCGGGACACTGAGGGCCGGCTACACCTTC. Complete variable domain (other parts from reference TRBV11-2 and TRBJ1-2): EAGVAQSPRYKIIEKRQSVAFWCNPISGHATLYWYQQILGQGPKLLIQFQNNGVVDDSQLPKDRFSAERLKGVDSTLKIQPAKLEDSAVYLCASRRTGTLRAGYTFGSGTRLTVV.

In this sample, this clone turned up once. The chain uses TRBV6-5 and TRBJ1-2; TRBD1 is a possible D gene (6 bases). This CDR3 region has 12 residues. Germline V gene lookup returns CDR1 MNHEY and CDR2 SVGAGI. V was pared by 6 bases and J by 7 bases, with 12 bases between. The CDR3 nucleotides are TGTGCCAGCAGATTACAGGGTGGTGGCTACACCTTC. This gives the protein CASRLQGGGYTF.

In regard to this clone: At one of its ends the junction is not consistent with the germline gene, which may arise from a read error. The rearrangement links TRBV5-6 to TRBJ2-3, with TRBD1 as a possible D gene (6 bases). CDR1 and CDR2 from the germline V gene are SGHDT and YYEEEE. The CDR3 totals 16 residues. The CDR3 coding sequence is TGTGCCAACAGCTTGCTAACAGGGTACAGCACAGATACGCAGTATTTT. Translation: CANSLLTGYSTDTQYF. The whole variable domain, filled in from reference TRBV5-6 and TRBJ2-3, reads DAGVTQSPTHLIKTRGQQVTLRCSPKSGHDTVSWYQQALGQGPQFIFQYYEEEERQRGNFPDRFSGHQFPNYSSELNVNALLLGDSALYLCANSLLTGYSTDTQYFGPGTRLTVL.

The CDR3 DNA sequence: TGCGCCAGCAGCCGAGTGCCGGGGAACAGGGGGCGCACTGAAGCTTTCTTT. Protein product: CASSRVPGNRGRTEAFF. This chain uses TRBV4-1 with TRBJ1-1, with 9 bases aligning to TRBD1. The CDR3 runs 17 residues. Germline V gene data show CDR1 as MGHRA and CDR2 as YSYEKL. Trimming cost V 4 bases and J 4 bases; bases outside gene matches: 13.

V and J are TRBV5-1 and TRBJ2-7; 15 nucleotides line up with TRBD2. Germline loops: CDR1 SGHRS, CDR2 YFSETQ. Trimming removed 0 bases from V and 4 bases from J; junction bases left unmatched: 14. This CDR3 comprises 20 residues. For the CDR3, the DNA is TGCGCCAGCAGCTTGGCAACCGGGAAAGGTGGGACTAGCGGGAGGTACGAGCAGTACTTC. Amino acid sequence: CASSLATGKGGTSGRYEQYF.